This T cell receptor (beta chain) was documented in a study of T cells in Graves' hyperthyroidism and ophthalmopathy. Study-wide results and limits: Most thyroid clonotypes with frequency above 0.001 were detected in blood. Ophthalmopathy stood apart from stable hyperthyroidism in a 13 V-J model.

Many counts were recorded for this clonotype. The antigen is not known. The investigators amplified TCR beta CDR3 regions from RNA transcripts. The HTBI primer set drove a first-round RT-PCR of the TCR CDR3. MiXCR, applied by TCRdb to the multiplex PCR reads, yields one record per CDR3 protein. Here the sample spans about 590,000 distinct CDR3 sequences, 14% being singletons. Patients affected by ophthalmopathy presented a Clinical Activity Score of at least 3, a NOSPECS grade of at least 4, and disease duration below 3 months. The V and J ends lost 7 bases and 5 bases respectively, with 14 bases between them. This CDR3 is 13 amino acids long. Germline-derived CDR1 and CDR2 are SGHNT and YENEEA.

This receptor was obtained from a woman in her late teens or twenties with Graves' ophthalmopathy. Source material: blood. V gene TRBV11-3 combines with J gene TRBJ2-5; D is undetermined. This CDR3 is CASIHTLLETQYF. CDR3 bases: TGTGCCAGCATCCACACCCTTCTTGAGACCCAGTACTTC.